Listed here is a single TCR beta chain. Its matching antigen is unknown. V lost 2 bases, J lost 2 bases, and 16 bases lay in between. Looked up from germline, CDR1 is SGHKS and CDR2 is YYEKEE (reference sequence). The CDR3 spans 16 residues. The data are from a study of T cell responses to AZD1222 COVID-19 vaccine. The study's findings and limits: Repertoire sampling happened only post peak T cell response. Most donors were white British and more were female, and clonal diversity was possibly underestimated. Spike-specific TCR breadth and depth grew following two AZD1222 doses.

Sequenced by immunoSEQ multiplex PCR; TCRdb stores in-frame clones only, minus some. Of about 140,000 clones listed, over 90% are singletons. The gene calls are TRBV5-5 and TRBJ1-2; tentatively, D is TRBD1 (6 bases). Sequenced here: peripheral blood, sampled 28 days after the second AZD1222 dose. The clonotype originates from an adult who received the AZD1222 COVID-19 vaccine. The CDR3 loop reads CASSFGKDSKNYGYTF. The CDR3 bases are TGTGCCAGCAGCTTTGGCAAGGACAGCAAGAACTATGGCTACACCTTC.